Listed below are T cell receptor beta chains from one sample, sequenced in a study of blood T cell repertoires in COVID-19. Clones were read by immunoSEQ multiplex PCR, and TCRdb kept only the in-frame ones, dropping some. The sample lists about 120,000 clones, about four fifths seen once, with about 4.2% in the top ten. Sample: peripheral blood. All receptors derive from an older woman with acute or convalescent COVID-19. Both conserved end residues are part of each CDR3. The D gene is left open where the match is weak. Some rows mark clone size as missing; the rest say once, few, many or name a class of expanded clone.

CASSSMRGGANRQDNSPLHF	TGTGCCAGCAGTTCAATGAGGGGGGGGGCGAATCGTCAGGATAATTCACCCCTCCACTTT	TRBV6-4	TRBJ1-6	NA	NA
CASSQNWGLWTFF	TGTGCCAGCAGCCAGAATTGGGGCCTCTGGACTTTCTTT	TRBV3-1/TRBV3-2	TRBJ1-1	NA	NA
CASSFRVSYSNQPQHF	TGTGCCAGCAGTTTTCGGGTTTCATATAGCAATCAGCCCCAGCATTTT	TRBV6-2/TRBV6-3	TRBJ1-5	NA	NA
CASSFYGAPSTDTQYF	TGTGCCAGCAGTTTTTATGGGGCCCCTAGCACAGATACGCAGTATTTT	TRBV6-5	TRBJ2-3	NA	NA
CASSQSGGAYEQFF	TGCGCCAGCAGCCAAAGCGGGGGGGCATATGAGCAGTTCTTC	TRBV5-1	TRBJ2-1	TRBD2	NA
CATSRSSGGNIQYF	TGTGCCACCAGCAGGTCGTCAGGTGGGAACATTCAGTACTTC	TRBV15	TRBJ2-4	NA	NA
CASSLAGRANEKLFF	TGTGCCAGCAGCCTAGCTGGGAGGGCTAATGAAAAACTGTTTTTT	TRBV6-5	TRBJ1-4	NA	few
CASSLGGTPGYNSPLHF	TGTGCCAGCAGCTTAGGCGGGACCCCGGGTTATAATTCACCCCTCCACTTT	TRBV7-2	TRBJ1-6	NA	NA
CASSAYGQGNTGELFF	TGTGCCAGCAGCGCATACGGACAGGGGAACACCGGGGAGCTGTTTTTT	TRBV11-2	TRBJ2-2	TRBD1	NA
CASSLTGVNMNTIYF	TGTGCCAGCAGTTTAACCGGAGTTAACATGAACACCATATATTTT	TRBV27	TRBJ1-3	NA	NA
CSARSLAEAFF	TGCAGTGCTAGATCTTTAGCTGAAGCTTTCTTT	TRBV20-1	TRBJ1-1	NA	NA
CASSLGGVYEQYF	TGTGCCAGCAGCTTGGGCGGGGTTTACGAGCAGTACTTC	TRBV7-2	TRBJ2-7	NA	NA
CASSRQGMNTEAFF	TGTGCCAGCAGTCGTCAGGGGATGAACACTGAAGCTTTCTTT	TRBV13	TRBJ1-1	NA	NA
CASKRAGANTEAFF	TGCGCCAGCAAAAGGGCGGGGGCGAACACTGAAGCTTTCTTT	TRBV4-1	TRBJ1-1	NA	NA
CASSPRETGIYSNQPQHF	TGTGCCAGTAGTCCTAGAGAAACAGGGATTTATAGCAATCAGCCCCAGCATTTT	TRBV19	TRBJ1-5	NA	once
CSVQQGDDQPQHF	TGCAGCGTTCAACAGGGGGATGATCAGCCCCAGCATTTT	TRBV29-1	TRBJ1-5	TRBD1	NA
CASSWTGTGVYNEQFF	TGTGCCAGCAGTTGGACCGGGACAGGGGTCTACAATGAGCAGTTCTTC	TRBV6-6	TRBJ2-1	TRBD1	NA
CASGKTDQPQHF	TGTGCCAGCGGCAAGACAGATCAGCCCCAGCATTTT	TRBV27	TRBJ1-5	NA	once
CASSWTSGGGETQYF	TGCGCCAGCAGCTGGACTAGCGGGGGGGGTGAGACCCAGTACTTC	TRBV4-1	TRBJ2-5	TRBD2	NA
CASSTEGVFPEAFF	TGCGCCAGCAGCACAGAAGGGGTTTTCCCTGAAGCTTTCTTT	TRBV5-1	TRBJ1-1	NA	NA
CASSFGTGGARGAFF	TGTGCCAGCAGTTTTGGGACAGGGGGCGCGAGGGGAGCTTTCTTT	TRBV6-2/TRBV6-3	TRBJ1-1	TRBD1	few
CARDRGPGFNEQFF	TGTGCCAGAGACAGGGGCCCAGGCTTTAATGAGCAGTTCTTC	TRBV2	TRBJ2-1	TRBD1	NA
CASRESEPNTEAFF	TGTGCCAGCAGGGAGAGTGAACCGAACACTGAAGCTTTCTTT	TRBV6-5	TRBJ1-1	NA	NA
CASSELTSRSNEKLFF	TGTGCCAGCAGTGAATTGACCTCGAGGAGTAATGAAAAACTGTTTTTT	TRBV25-1	TRBJ1-4	NA	NA
CASSSSWTNTDTQYF	TGTGCCAGCAGCTCCTCGTGGACTAACACAGATACGCAGTATTTT	TRBV11-2	TRBJ2-3	NA	NA
CASSRGQGPGNTIYF	TGTGCCAGCAGCAGAGGACAGGGCCCGGGAAACACCATATATTTT	TRBV7-2	TRBJ1-3	TRBD1	NA
CASSPPLGRKNTEAFF	TGTGCCAGCAGCCCCCCCCTGGGCAGAAAGAACACTGAAGCTTTCTTT	TRBV7-6	TRBJ1-1	NA	NA
CASSYRGVVQETQYF	TGTGCCAGCAGCTACCGGGGGGTGGTCCAAGAGACCCAGTACTTC	TRBV11-3	TRBJ2-5	TRBD2	NA
CAWSRGQGAGQPQHF	TGTGCCTGGAGTCGGGGACAGGGGGCAGGTCAGCCCCAGCATTTT	TRBV30	TRBJ1-5	TRBD1	NA
CASSSRTGRGYGYTF	TGTGCCAGCAGTTCCCGGACAGGGAGGGGCTATGGCTACACCTTC	TRBV28	TRBJ1-2	TRBD1	NA
CASSFIEGYTF	TGTGCCAGCAGTTTTATAGAAGGCTACACCTTC	TRBV12-3/TRBV12-4	TRBJ1-2	NA	NA
CAISESVQGGEQYF	TGTGCCATCAGTGAGTCGGTCCAGGGTGGTGAGCAGTACTTC	TRBV10-3	TRBJ2-7	NA	NA
CASSIDRGQTDTQYF	TGTGCCAGCAGCATCGACAGGGGGCAGACAGATACGCAGTATTTT	TRBV7-2	TRBJ2-3	TRBD1	few
CASSPSRANYGYTF	TGTGCCAGCTCACCGAGTAGAGCTAACTATGGCTACACCTTC	TRBV18	TRBJ1-2	NA	NA
CASSQINEQFF	TGTGCCAGCAGCCAAATAAATGAGCAGTTCTTC	TRBV14	TRBJ2-1	NA	few
CASSEAERGYTF	TGTGCCAGCAGTGAAGCTGAGAGAGGCTACACCTTC	TRBV6-1	TRBJ1-2	NA	NA
CASSTQDRDQFF	TGTGCCAGCAGCACCCAGGACAGGGACCAGTTCTTC	TRBV5-6	TRBJ2-1	TRBD1	NA
CASSAVLTGTGGYTF	TGTGCCAGCAGTGCGGTGTTGACAGGGACGGGTGGCTACACCTTC	TRBV6-1	TRBJ1-2	TRBD1	NA
CASSLEGRVSAHTDTQYF	TGTGCCAGCAGCTTAGAAGGGAGGGTTTCGGCCCATACAGATACGCAGTATTTT	TRBV11-3	TRBJ2-3	TRBD2	NA
CASSFQGERYGYTF	TGTGCCAGCAGTTTTCAGGGGGAACGGTATGGCTACACCTTC	TRBV27	TRBJ1-2	TRBD1	few
CASSQKGSGTKAYTGELFF	TGTGCCAGCAGCCAAAAAGGATCCGGGACTAAGGCGTACACCGGGGAGCTGTTTTTT	TRBV14	TRBJ2-2	TRBD2	NA
CASSREARIHHF	TGTGCCAGCAGCCGAGAGGCCCGGATCCACCACTTC	TRBV7-9	TRBJ1-2	NA	NA
CASSLGLAAGTQYF	TGTGCCAGCAGCTTAGGACTAGCGGCCGGGACCCAGTACTTC	TRBV7-3	TRBJ2-5	TRBD2	NA
CASSFGQGNQPQHF	TGTGCCAGCAGTTTTGGGCAGGGAAATCAGCCCCAGCATTTT	TRBV27	TRBJ1-5	NA	NA
CASSQEFPGLYEQYF	TGCGCCAGCAGCCAAGAGTTCCCAGGACTATACGAGCAGTACTTC	TRBV4-1	TRBJ2-7	NA	NA
CASSHHRGTEAFF	TGCGCCAGCAGCCACCATAGGGGAACTGAAGCTTTCTTT	TRBV4-3	TRBJ1-1	NA	NA
CASSPINRAPDSSYEQYF	TGTGCCAGCAGCCCCATTAACAGGGCCCCCGATTCCTCCTACGAGCAGTACTTC	TRBV11-2	TRBJ2-7	NA	NA
CASSQSTLTGTGNEQFF	TGTGCCAGCAGCCAATCCACCTTGACAGGGACCGGGAATGAGCAGTTCTTC	TRBV12-1	TRBJ2-1	NA	once